The sequence of this TCR beta chain was determined in a study of T cells expressing NK-cell markers. Study information: Out of eight donors sequenced, seven tested HCMV-seropositive and the remaining one seronegative.

CDR1 is ENHRY and CDR2 is SYGVKD in the germline V gene. This CDR3 comprises 11 residues. Notes on the study in general: These clonotypes, the leaders elsewhere, also led the CD3+CD56-NKG2C+ fraction in four donors. Uncertainty persisted over the HCMV specificity of expanded NKG2C+ T cell clones.

Concerning this clonotype: Its cognate antigen is unknown.

The authors generated TCR beta cDNA through 5'RACE template switching with UMIs. One entry per CDR3 protein, without DNA, is what TCRdb gives after re-calling the 5' RACE reads. This sample's table reports approximately 550,000 distinct CDR3 sequences. This receptor was obtained from a man aged 18 to 30 in good health. The sample taken for sequencing was blood T cells: a sorted CD56 or NKG2C T cell subset, CD4+ or CD8+ T cells, or bulk PBMC T cells (not recorded which). The V call is TRBV10-3, the J call TRBJ2-1. The CDR3 sequence is CAISGGPSKFF.